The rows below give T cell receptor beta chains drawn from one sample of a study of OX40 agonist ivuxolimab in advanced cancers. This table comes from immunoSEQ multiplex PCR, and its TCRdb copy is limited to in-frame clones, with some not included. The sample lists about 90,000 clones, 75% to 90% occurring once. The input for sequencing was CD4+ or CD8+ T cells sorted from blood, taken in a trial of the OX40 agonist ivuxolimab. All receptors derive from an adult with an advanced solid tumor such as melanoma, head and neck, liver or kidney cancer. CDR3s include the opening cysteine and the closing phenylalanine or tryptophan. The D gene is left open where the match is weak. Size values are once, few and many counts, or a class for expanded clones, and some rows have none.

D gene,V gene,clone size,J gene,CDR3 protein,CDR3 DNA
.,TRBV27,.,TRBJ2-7,CASSSPGRREQYF,TGTGCCAGCAGTTCCCCGGGACGGAGGGAGCAGTACTTC
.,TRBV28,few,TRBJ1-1,CASSVGRGTEAFF,TGTGCCAGCAGTGTAGGGAGGGGCACTGAAGCTTTCTTT
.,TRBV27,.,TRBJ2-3,CASSSGTRYWAQYF,TGTGCCAGCAGTTCCGGGACCCGTTATTGGGCGCAGTATTTT
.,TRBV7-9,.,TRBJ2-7,CASSFTGYEQYF,TGTGCCAGCAGCTTTACGGGTTACGAGCAGTACTTC
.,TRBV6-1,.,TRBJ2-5,CASSEGGGGAETQYF,TGTGCCAGCAGTGAGGGGGGAGGGGGCGCGGAGACCCAGTACTTC
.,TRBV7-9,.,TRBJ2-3,CASSFDDTQYF,TGTGCCAGCAGCTTTGATGATACGCAGTATTTT
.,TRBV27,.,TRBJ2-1,CASSLATTTLSAMNNEQFF,TGTGCCAGCAGTTTGGCAACCACGACCCTTAGCGCGATGAACAATGAGCAGTTCTTC
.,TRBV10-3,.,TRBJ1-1,CAISDVGTNTEAFF,TGTGCCATCAGTGATGTCGGGACGAACACTGAAGCTTTCTTT
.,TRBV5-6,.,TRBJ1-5,CASSLLGQPQHF,TGTGCCAGCAGCTTATTGGGTCAGCCCCAGCATTTT
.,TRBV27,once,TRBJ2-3,CASSSRREGTDTQYF,TGTGCCAGCAGTTCCCGCAGGGAAGGGACAGATACGCAGTATTTT
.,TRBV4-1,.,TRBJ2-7,CASSQDGGVPPYEQYF,TGCGCCAGCAGCCAAGATGGAGGGGTTCCCCCCTACGAGCAGTACTTC
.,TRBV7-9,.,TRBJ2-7,CASSSRGGLSRPYEQYF,TGTGCCAGCAGCTCCCGGGGAGGCCTTTCACGGCCCTACGAGCAGTACTTC
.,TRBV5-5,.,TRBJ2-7,CASSQVLGASYHEQYF,TGTGCCAGCAGCCAGGTACTCGGGGCTTCTTACCACGAGCAGTACTTC
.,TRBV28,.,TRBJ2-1,CASSLAPKGWDNEQFF,TGTGCCAGCAGTTTAGCTCCTAAGGGATGGGACAATGAGCAGTTCTTC
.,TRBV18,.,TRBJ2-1,CASSPVRTVGITQFF,TGTGCCAGCTCCCCCGTTAGGACAGTGGGGATTACACAGTTCTTC
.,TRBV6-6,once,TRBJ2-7,CASSYGTGEFYEQYF,TGTGCCAGCAGTTACGGCACAGGAGAATTCTACGAGCAGTACTTC
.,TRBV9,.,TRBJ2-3,CASSVAGAVGDTQYF,TGTGCCAGCAGCGTAGCAGGAGCGGTGGGGGATACGCAGTATTTT
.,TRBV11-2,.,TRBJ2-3,CASSRGGAADTQYF,TGTGCCAGCAGCAGGGGGGGTGCCGCAGATACGCAGTATTTT
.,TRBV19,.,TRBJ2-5,CASSIGLHQTQYF,TGTGCCAGTAGTATCGGGCTCCACCAGACCCAGTACTTC
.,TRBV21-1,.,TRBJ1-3,CASSPHPPGNTIYF,TGTGCCAGCAGCCCTCACCCCCCGGGAAACACCATATATTTT
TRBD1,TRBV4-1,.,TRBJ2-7,CASSQPRTGAYEQYF,TGCGCCAGCAGCCAGCCTAGGACAGGCGCCTACGAGCAGTACTTC